This TCR beta chain was obtained from a study of CD8 T cells in Susac syndrome. Overall study findings and caveats: The number of individuals included in the study's TCR sequencing and HLA analysis was acknowledged as relatively small.

Controls were healthy donors chosen to match patients in age and sex. TEMRA cells were enriched by FACS, and CD4+ and CD8+ T cells were negatively isolated. Remarks on this clonotype: Its target is not known.

Random hexamers served to reverse transcribe roughly 0.45 to 1 ug RNA. A multiplex approach, immunoSEQ multiplex PCR, amplified TCR beta CDR3 across 54 Vbeta and 13 Jbeta. From the immunoSEQ multiplex PCR reads, TCRdb called clonotypes with MiXCR, one entry per CDR3 protein. Among around 160,000 distinct CDR3 sequences listed, around 95% were seen once. CDR1 and CDR2 (germline): SGHNT, YYREEE (reference sequence). The CDR3 totals 15 residues. The J segment lost 7 bases and the V segment lost 4 bases, leaving 7 bases of the junction unmatched. The sequence derives from a human donor in good health. The sample comprised CD4+ T cells from PBMCs. The rearrangement joins TRBV5-4 to TRBJ2-7; 14 nucleotides align to TRBD2. The CDR3 loop reads CASSPRTSGGREQYF. CDR3 in DNA: TGTGCCAGCAGCCCTCGGACTAGCGGGGGGCGGGAGCAGTACTTC.